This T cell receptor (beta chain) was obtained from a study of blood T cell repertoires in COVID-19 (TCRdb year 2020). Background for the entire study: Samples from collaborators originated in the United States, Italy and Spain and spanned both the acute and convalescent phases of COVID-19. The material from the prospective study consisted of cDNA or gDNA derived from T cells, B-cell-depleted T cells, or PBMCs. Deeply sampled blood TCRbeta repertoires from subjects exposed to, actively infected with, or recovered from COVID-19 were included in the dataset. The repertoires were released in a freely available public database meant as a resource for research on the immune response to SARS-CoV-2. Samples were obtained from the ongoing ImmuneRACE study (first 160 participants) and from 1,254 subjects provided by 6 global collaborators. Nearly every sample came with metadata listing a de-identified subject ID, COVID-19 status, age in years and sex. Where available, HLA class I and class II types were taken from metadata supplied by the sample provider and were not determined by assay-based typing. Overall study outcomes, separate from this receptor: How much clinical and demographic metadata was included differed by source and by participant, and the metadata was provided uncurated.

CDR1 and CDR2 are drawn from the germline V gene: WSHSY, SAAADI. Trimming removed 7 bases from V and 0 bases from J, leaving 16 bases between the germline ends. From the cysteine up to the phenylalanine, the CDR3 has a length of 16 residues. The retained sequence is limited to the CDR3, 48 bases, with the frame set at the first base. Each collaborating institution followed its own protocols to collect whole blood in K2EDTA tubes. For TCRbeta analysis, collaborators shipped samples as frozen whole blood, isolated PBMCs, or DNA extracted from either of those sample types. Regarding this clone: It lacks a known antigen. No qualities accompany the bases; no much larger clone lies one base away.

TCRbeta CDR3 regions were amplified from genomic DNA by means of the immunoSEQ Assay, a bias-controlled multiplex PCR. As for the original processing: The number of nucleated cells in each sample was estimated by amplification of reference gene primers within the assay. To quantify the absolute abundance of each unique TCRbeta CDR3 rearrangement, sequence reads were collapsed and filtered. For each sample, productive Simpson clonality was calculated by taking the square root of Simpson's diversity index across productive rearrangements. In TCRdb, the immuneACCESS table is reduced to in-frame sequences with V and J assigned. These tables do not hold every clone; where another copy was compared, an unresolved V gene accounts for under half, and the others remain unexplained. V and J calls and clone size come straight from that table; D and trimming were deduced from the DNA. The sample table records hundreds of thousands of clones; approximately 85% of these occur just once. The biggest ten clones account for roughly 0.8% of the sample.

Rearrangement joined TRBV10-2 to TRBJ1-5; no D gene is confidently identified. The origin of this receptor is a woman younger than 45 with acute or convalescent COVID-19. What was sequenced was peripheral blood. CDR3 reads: CASTDGREYSNQPQHF. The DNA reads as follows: TGCGCCAGCACCGACGGACGGGAGTATAGCAATCAGCCCCAGCATTTT.